Below, 28 T cell receptor beta chains from the same sample are listed, as sequenced in a study of blood T cell repertoires in COVID-19. The data were produced by immunoSEQ multiplex PCR, yet TCRdb's version contains in-frame clones alone and is incomplete. Of just over 250,000 clones listed, more than 90% are singletons. Sequenced sample: peripheral blood. The origin of the receptors is a person under 35 with COVID-19, enrolled during active disease.

The gene calls are TRBV7-2 and TRBJ2-7; tentatively, D is TRBD2 (5 bases). CDR3 size: 16 residues. Germline V CDR1 and CDR2: SGHTA, FQGNSA. Trimming shortened V by 2 bases and J by 2 bases, and 16 bases separated the two germline ends. The DNA for the CDR3 is TGTGCCAGCAGCTTATTCCTAGCCCAACAACCCTACGAGCAGTACTTC. Translation gives CASSLFLAQQPYEQYF. The complete variable domain, with remaining parts taken from reference TRBV7-2 and TRBJ2-7, reads GAGVSQSPSNKVTEKGKDVELRCDPISGHTALYWYRQSLGQGLEFLIYFQGNSAPDKSGLPSDRFSAERTGGSVSTLTIQRTQQEDSAVYLCASSLFLAQQPYEQYFGPGTRLTVT.

The J gene is TRBJ2-7, the V gene TRBV14, with D tentatively TRBD2 (5 bases). This CDR3 is built from 15 residues. The germline V gene has CDR1 SGHDN and CDR2 FVKESK. V gave up 1 base and J gave up 7 bases, with 17 bases separating them. CDR3 coding DNA: TGTGCCAGCAGCCAAGGGCGGGCCAGACCTGGTGAGCAGTACTTC. Residues: CASSQGRARPGEQYF.

The chain employs TRBV7-9 and TRBJ2-7; the D gene is possibly TRBD1 (6 bases). The ends were cut back, 8 bases at V and 7 bases at J, with 15 bases in the middle. The CDR3 length is 12 residues. Germline values: CDR1 SEHNR, CDR2 FQNEAQ (reference sequence). CDR3 DNA sequence: TGTGCCAGCCGTGGACAGAGTGGGGAGCAGTACTTC. This encodes CASRGQSGEQYF.

The V and J genes are TRBV4-1 and TRBJ2-1; D may be TRBD2 (6 bases). The CDR3 is 16 residues long. V lost 2 bases, J lost 3 bases, and 14 bases lay in between. Germline CDR1 MGHRA, CDR2 YSYEKL. CDR3 coding DNA: TGCGCCAGCAGCCAACACGGGAGTCAAAACTACAATGAGCAGTTCTTC. Translating gives CASSQHGSQNYNEQFF.

This chain links TRBV7-6 with TRBJ2-2, with TRBD1 as a possible D gene (7 bases). Germline assignment: CDR1 SGHVS and CDR2 FNYEAQ. V was pared by 2 bases and J by 4 bases, with 29 bases between. The CDR3 consists of 21 residues. This chain's CDR3 is CASSLLRDSDYVTVGTGELFF. CDR3 sequence (DNA): TGTGCCAGCAGCTTATTGCGGGACAGTGACTATGTTACTGTTGGCACCGGGGAGCTGTTTTTT.

The V call is TRBV5-1, the J call TRBJ2-1, with 7 positions matching TRBD2. With 2 bases clipped from V and 4 bases from J, the junction kept 3 bases outside the gene matches. Looked up from germline, CDR1 is SGHRS and CDR2 is YFSETQ. The CDR3 spans 14 residues. The CDR3 nucleotides are TGCGCCAGCAGCTTACTAGCGCAATACAATGAGCAGTTCTTC. Encoded protein: CASSLLAQYNEQFF.

V usage is TRBV14 and J usage is TRBJ2-3, with a possible D match to TRBD2 (6 bases). In germline, CDR1 is SGHDN, CDR2 FVKESK. V was clipped by 1 base and J by 0 bases, with 14 bases between them. CDR3 size: 17 residues. In nucleotides, the CDR3 is TGTGCCAGCAGCCAAGGTCACGGGAGTTTTAGCACAGATACGCAGTATTTT. This translates into CASSQGHGSFSTDTQYF.

The chain is built from TRBV5-6 and TRBJ2-7; TRBD1 aligns across 10 bases. Trimming cost V 5 bases and J 1 base; bases outside gene matches: 6. Germline values: CDR1 SGHDT, CDR2 YYEEEE. The CDR3 runs to 15 residues. CDR3 DNA: TGTGCCAGCAGGAGTCCGGGACAGGGGTCCTACGAGCAGTACTTC. Protein sequence: CASRSPGQGSYEQYF.

The chain recombines TRBV21-1 with TRBJ2-4; TRBD2 is taken as the D call from the table, unchecked against the DNA. TRBV21-1 is a recognized pseudogene. This CDR3 has 18 residues. The DNA for the CDR3 is TGTGCCAGCACCGAGACTAGCGGGAGGGCCGGGGCCAAAAACATTCAGTACTTC. Amino acids: CASTETSGRAGAKNIQYF.

J is TRBJ2-7 and V is TRBV4-1, with 10 positions matching TRBD2. The CDR3 contains 15 residues. V lost 2 bases to trimming and J lost 4 bases; unmatched junction nucleotides: 5. Germline V gene sequence: CDR1 MGHRA, CDR2 YSYEKL. CDR3 DNA sequence: TGCGCCAGCAGCCAAACGGGACTAGCGTCTTACGAGCAGTACTTC. Translated: CASSQTGLASYEQYF.

The chain uses TRBV27 and TRBJ1-4, with 9 bases lining up with TRBD1. CDR1 and CDR2 from the germline V gene are MNHEY and SMNVEV (reference sequence). The V gene end was trimmed by 6 bases and the J gene end by 1 base; junction bases not matched to a gene: 12. The CDR3 totals 18 residues. This CDR3 is CASRPGTGRSGTNEKLFF. CDR3 coding DNA: TGTGCCAGCAGACCCGGGACAGGGAGATCGGGAACTAATGAAAAACTGTTTTTT. Full variable domain (rest looked up from reference TRBV27 and TRBJ1-4): EAQVTQNPRYLITVTGKKLTVTCSQNMNHEYMSWYRQDPGLGLRQIYYSMNVEVTDKGDVPEGYKVSRKEKRNFPLILESPSPNQTSLYFCASRPGTGRSGTNEKLFFGSGTQLSVL.

This chain joins TRBV25-1 and TRBJ1-4; D gene uncertain. The CDR3 is 15 residues long. V lost 4 bases and J lost 0, with 9 bases in between. Germline V gives CDR1 MGHDK, CDR2 SYGVNS. This CDR3 is CASSARIATNEKLFF. CDR3 nucleotide sequence: TGTGCCAGCAGTGCGAGGATTGCAACTAATGAAAAACTGTTTTTT.

V usage is TRBV5-5 and J usage is TRBJ1-2, with 7 bases identical to TRBD1. Germline V gene sequence: CDR1 SGHKS, CDR2 YYEKEE (reference sequence). The CDR3 covers 16 residues. The V and J ends lost 2 bases and 6 bases, in that order; junction bases with no gene match: 13. CDR3 coding DNA: TGTGCCAGCAGCTTCGTGACAGGGTACGGCTCGGATGGCTACACCTTC. This encodes CASSFVTGYGSDGYTF.

The chain employs TRBV19 and TRBJ2-7; possible D gene TRBD2, 5 bases. This CDR3 comprises 13 residues. Trimming stripped 1 base from V and 2 bases from J, with 6 bases between. CDR1 and CDR2 (germline): LNHDA, SQIVND (reference sequence). The CDR3 DNA follows: TGTGCCAGTAGTATAGGGGGAGCCTACGAGCAGTACTTC. The encoded protein is CASSIGGAYEQYF.

The V and J genes are TRBV30 and TRBJ1-4; D gene uncertain. Between the trimmed V and J ends, which lost 0 bases and 0 bases, there was a span of 23 bases. The CDR3 covers 20 residues. Germline V gene data show CDR1 as GTSNPN and CDR2 as SVGIG (reference sequence). The CDR3 nucleotides read TGTGCCTGGAGTGTGGCTGACATCAGAAAAACTCATGCAACTAATGAAAAACTGTTTTTT. It codes for CAWSVADIRKTHATNEKLFF.

This clone is a singleton in its sample. V gene TRBV29-1 combines with J gene TRBJ1-4, with D perhaps TRBD1 (6 bases). From germline, CDR1 is SQVTM and CDR2 ANQGSEA. The CDR3 is made up of 15 amino acids. Between the trimmed V and J ends, which lost 2 bases and 0 bases, there was a span of 10 bases. DNA of the CDR3: TGCAGCGTTGAATTGGACAGACCAACTAATGAAAAACTGTTTTTT. Its translation is CSVELDRPTNEKLFF.

This clone was seen a few times. The rearrangement joins TRBV15 to TRBJ1-1; D is ambiguous. The V gene lost 1 base and the J gene lost 3 bases, with 12 bases spanning the gap. The CDR3 loop spans 15 amino acids. From germline, CDR1 is LNHNV and CDR2 YYDKDF (reference sequence). The CDR3 loop is CATSRGEGWDTEAFF. The CDR3 DNA reads TGTGCCACCAGCAGAGGGGAGGGCTGGGACACTGAAGCTTTCTTT.

This chain uses TRBV4-1 with TRBJ2-1; D possibly corresponds to TRBD2 (6 bases). The CDR3 sequence is 15 residues long. V was pared by 0 bases and J by 4 bases, with 10 bases between. Per germline, CDR1 MGHRA and CDR2 YSYEKL. The CDR3 nucleotides are TGCGCCAGCAGCCAAGATCTAGCGTATTACAATGAGCAGTTCTTC. Encoded protein: CASSQDLAYYNEQFF.

The chain employs TRBV5-1 and TRBJ2-3; TRBD2 matches 12 bases. This CDR3 spans 15 amino acids. Losses at the gene ends were 5 bases for V and 9 bases for J; bases not matched to a gene: 10. The germline V gene encodes CDR1 SGHRS and CDR2 YFSETQ. DNA for the CDR3: TGCGCCAGCAGACCCCAACTAGCGGGAGGTGGGACGCAGTATTTT. This codes for CASRPQLAGGGTQYF.

This clone was observed once. This chain connects TRBV7-9 to TRBJ2-5; D is undetermined. Germline lookup yields CDR1 SEHNR and CDR2 FQNEAQ (reference sequence). The V end was cut by 4 bases, the J end by 3 bases, with 12 bases between. The CDR3 sequence is 14 residues long. The DNA for the CDR3 is TGTGCCAGCAGCTGGGCCTCACCGAAAGAGACCCAGTACTTC. The encoded protein is CASSWASPKETQYF.

The rearrangement links TRBV19 to TRBJ1-4; a weak D match, TRBD1 (5 bases). The V gene lost 1 base and the J gene lost 4 bases, with 10 bases spanning the gap. This CDR3 comprises 15 residues. Germline-derived CDR1 and CDR2 are LNHDA and SQIVND (reference sequence). The CDR3 nucleotides read TGTGCCAGTAGTATAGGGGGCGGCGTTAATGAAAAACTGTTTTTT. Encoded protein: CASSIGGGVNEKLFF.

The gene calls are TRBV9 and TRBJ2-7, with a possible D match to TRBD2 (5 bases). With 4 bases removed from V and 1 base from J, the gap between germline ends came to 15 bases. From germline, CDR1 is SGDLS and CDR2 YYNGEE. The CDR3 extends over 15 amino acids. The CDR3 spells CASSTSVERSYEQYF. CDR3 in DNA: TGTGCCAGCAGCACTTCCGTCGAGCGGTCCTACGAGCAGTACTTC.

The genes are TRBV9 and TRBJ2-1, with D perhaps matching TRBD2 (6 bases). Trimming left V 0 bases short and J 8 bases short, with 18 bases between. Germline V gene data show CDR1 as SGDLS and CDR2 as YYNGEE. The CDR3 has 16 residues. The CDR3 loop reads CASSVDETRIGHEQFF. CDR3 DNA: TGTGCCAGCAGCGTAGACGAGACTAGAATCGGTCATGAGCAGTTCTTC.

This rearrangement joins TRBV6-6 to TRBJ2-5; TRBD2 is a possible D gene (6 bases). CDR1 and CDR2 from the germline V gene are MNHNY and SVGAGI (reference sequence). Trimming took 5 bases from V and 8 from J, leaving 15 bases between them. This CDR3 has 13 residues. The CDR3 DNA is TGTGCCAGCAGTACCCTGGGGGGTGACACCCAGTACTTC. Encoded protein: CASSTLGGDTQYF.

This clone appeared a single time. This rearrangement joins TRBV10-3 to TRBJ2-3; D possibly corresponds to TRBD2 (5 bases). Germline V gene lookup returns CDR1 ENHRY and CDR2 SYGVKD. V gave up 3 bases and J gave up 4 bases, with 8 bases separating them. This CDR3 is 13 amino acids long. The CDR3 bases are TGTGCCATCAGTGAAGGGAGCGCAGATACGCAGTATTTT. Residues: CAISEGSADTQYF.

The chain has TRBV3-1 (or the pseudogene TRBV3-2) and TRBJ2-5; TRBD1 agrees at 7 bases. Germline CDR1 is LGHDT and CDR2 is YNNKEL (reference sequence). Trimming took 4 bases from V and 4 from J; bases not matched to a gene: 6. The CDR3 runs 14 residues. The CDR3 region is CASSPWTGRETQYF. In DNA form, the CDR3 reads TGTGCCAGCAGCCCTTGGACAGGACGAGAGACCCAGTACTTC.

The chain links TRBV4-3 to TRBJ1-6; 7 bases fit TRBD1. The CDR3 covers 14 residues. Germline V CDR1 and CDR2: LGHNA, YSLEER. With V trimmed by 6 bases and J by 4 bases, 3 bases remained unmatched. The CDR3: CASSLQGYNSPLHF. For the CDR3, the DNA is TGCGCCAGCAGTCTACAGGGGTATAATTCACCCCTCCACTTT.

The rearrangement joins TRBV9 to TRBJ2-2; 8 nucleotides align to TRBD2. This CDR3 has 14 amino acids. Germline-derived CDR1 and CDR2 are SGDLS and YYNGEE. J lost 6 bases, V lost 4 bases, and 5 bases had no gene match. The CDR3 nucleotides read TGTGCCAGCAGCATTAGCGGGAATCCCGGGGAGCTGTTTTTT. This encodes CASSISGNPGELFF.